A single TCR beta chain is shown here with its context. Its target is unknown. As processed by the authors: Among patient CD8+ clones larger than 1%, matches to published virus-specific TCRB sequences were rare. Measured with immunoSEQ multiplex PCR; TCRdb has only the in-frame clones, and not every one. V and J calls plus clone size are reproduced from that table; the DNA served to infer D and trimming. This table holds roughly 16,000 clones, 65% to 85% found once. This sample is drawn from a study of somatic mutations in cytotoxic T cells in rheumatoid arthritis. About the research overall: Sorting by flow gave nearly 100% purity for some V beta antibody-stained T-cell populations, including V beta1+ cells sequenced for TCRB.

The germline V gene has CDR1 MGHRA and CDR2 YSYEKL. V lost 3 bases and J lost 5; bases outside the gene matches: 10. The CDR3 extends over 17 amino acids. Study findings and constraints: Age-matched healthy controls and rheumatoid arthritis patients had CD8+ T-cell clonality that did not differ significantly. Rheumatoid arthritis patients showed CD8+ clonality increasing with age, unlike healthy controls.

The receptor was isolated from an adult with rheumatoid arthritis. The chain couples TRBV4-1 to TRBJ2-7; 13 nucleotides align to TRBD2. The sample was CD8+ T cells sorted from blood. The CDR3 region is CASSQSNPGLAGNEQYF. The CDR3 DNA follows: TGCGCCAGCAGCCAGTCAAACCCGGGACTAGCGGGGAACGAGCAGTACTTC.